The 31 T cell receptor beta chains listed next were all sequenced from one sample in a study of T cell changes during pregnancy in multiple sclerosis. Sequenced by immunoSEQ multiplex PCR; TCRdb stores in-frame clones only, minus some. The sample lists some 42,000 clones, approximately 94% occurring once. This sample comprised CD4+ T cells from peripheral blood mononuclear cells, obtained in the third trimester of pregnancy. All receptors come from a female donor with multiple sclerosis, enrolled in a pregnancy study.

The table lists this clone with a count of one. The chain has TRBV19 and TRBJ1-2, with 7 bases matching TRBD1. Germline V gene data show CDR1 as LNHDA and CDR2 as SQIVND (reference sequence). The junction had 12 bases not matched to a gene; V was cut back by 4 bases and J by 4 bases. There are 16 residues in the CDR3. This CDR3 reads CASSTTTGDRGYGYTF. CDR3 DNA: TGTGCCAGTAGTACTACCACAGGGGATAGGGGCTATGGCTACACCTTC.

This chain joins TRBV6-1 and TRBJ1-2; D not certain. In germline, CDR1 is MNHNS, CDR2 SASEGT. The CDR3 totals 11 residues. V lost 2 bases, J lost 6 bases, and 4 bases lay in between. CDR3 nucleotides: TGTGCCAGCAGTGAATTCAATGGCTACACCTTC. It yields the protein CASSEFNGYTF.

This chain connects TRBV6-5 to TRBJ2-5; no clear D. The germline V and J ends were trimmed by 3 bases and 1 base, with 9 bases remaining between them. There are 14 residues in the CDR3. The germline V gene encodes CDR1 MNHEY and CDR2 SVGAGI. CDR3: CASSYRSSQETQYF. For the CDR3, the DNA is TGTGCCAGCAGTTATCGGTCATCCCAAGAGACCCAGTACTTC.

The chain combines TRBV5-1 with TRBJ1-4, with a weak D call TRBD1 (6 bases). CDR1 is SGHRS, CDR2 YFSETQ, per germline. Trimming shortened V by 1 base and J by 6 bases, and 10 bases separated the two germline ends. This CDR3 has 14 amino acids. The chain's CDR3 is CASSLTGTDEKLFF. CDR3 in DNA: TGCGCCAGCAGCTTGACAGGGACGGATGAAAAACTGTTTTTT. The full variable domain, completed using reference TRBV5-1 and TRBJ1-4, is KAGVTQTPRYLIKTRGQQVTLSCSPISGHRSVSWYQQTPGQGLQFLFEYFSETQRNKGNFPGRFSGRQFSNSRSEMNVSTLELGDSALYLCASSLTGTDEKLFFGSGTQLSVL.

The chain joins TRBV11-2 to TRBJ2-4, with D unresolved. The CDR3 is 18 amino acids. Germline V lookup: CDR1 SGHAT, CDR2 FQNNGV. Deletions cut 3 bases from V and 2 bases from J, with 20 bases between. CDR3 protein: CASSFAARGTVTKNIQYF. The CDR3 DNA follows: TGTGCCAGCAGCTTCGCCGCGCGTGGTACTGTGACCAAAAACATTCAGTACTTC.

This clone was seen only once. This chain's CDR3 is CASSLVFSGGAKNIQYF. In DNA, the CDR3 is TGTGCCAGCAGCTTAGTTTTTAGCGGGGGGGCCAAAAACATTCAGTACTTC. V gene TRBV7-2 combines with J gene TRBJ2-4; 10 bases map to TRBD2. Germline V gives CDR1 SGHTA, CDR2 FQGNSA. The CDR3 is 17 amino acids. V lost 1 base, J lost 1 base, and 4 bases stayed unmatched.

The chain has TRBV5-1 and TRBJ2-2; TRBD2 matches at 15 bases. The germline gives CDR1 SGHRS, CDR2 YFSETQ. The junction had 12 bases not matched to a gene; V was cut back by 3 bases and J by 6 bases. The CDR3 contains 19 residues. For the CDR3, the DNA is TGCGCCAGCAGCTCAACCGGGACTAGCGGGAGGCCCCCGGCCGGGGAGCTGTTTTTT. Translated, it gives CASSSTGTSGRPPAGELFF.

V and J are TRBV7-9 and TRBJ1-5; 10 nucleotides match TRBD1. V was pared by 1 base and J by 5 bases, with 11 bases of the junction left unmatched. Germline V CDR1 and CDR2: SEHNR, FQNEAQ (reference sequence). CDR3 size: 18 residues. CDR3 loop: CASSLGGLGQGVHQPQHF. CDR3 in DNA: TGTGCCAGCAGCTTAGGTGGTTTAGGACAGGGGGTCCATCAGCCCCAGCATTTT.

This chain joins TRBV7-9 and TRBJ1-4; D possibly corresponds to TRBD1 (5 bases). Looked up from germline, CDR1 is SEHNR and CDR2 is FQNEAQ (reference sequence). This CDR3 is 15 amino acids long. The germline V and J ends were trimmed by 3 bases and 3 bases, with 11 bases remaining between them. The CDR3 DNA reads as TGTGCCAGCAGCTTGGGAAAAGGGGCTAATGAAAAACTGTTTTTT. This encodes CASSLGKGANEKLFF.

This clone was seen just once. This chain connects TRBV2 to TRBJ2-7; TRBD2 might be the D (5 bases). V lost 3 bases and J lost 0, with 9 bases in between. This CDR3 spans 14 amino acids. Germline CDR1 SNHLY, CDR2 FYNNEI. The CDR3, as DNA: TGTGCCAGCAGTGATGACTATAGCTCCTACGAGCAGTACTTC. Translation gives CASSDDYSSYEQYF.

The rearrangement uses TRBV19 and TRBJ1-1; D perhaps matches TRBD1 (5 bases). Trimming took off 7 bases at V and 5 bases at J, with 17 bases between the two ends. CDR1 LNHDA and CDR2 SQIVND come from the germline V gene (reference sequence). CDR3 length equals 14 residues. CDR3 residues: CASIPRGDGTEAFF. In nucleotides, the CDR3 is TGTGCCAGTATTCCTCGGGGGGATGGGACTGAAGCTTTCTTT.

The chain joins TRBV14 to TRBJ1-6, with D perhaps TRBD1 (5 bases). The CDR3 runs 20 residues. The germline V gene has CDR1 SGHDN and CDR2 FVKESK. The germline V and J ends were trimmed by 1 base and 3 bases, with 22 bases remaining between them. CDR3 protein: CASSQGNTRQRLFYNSPLHF. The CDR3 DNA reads TGTGCCAGCAGCCAAGGTAACACTCGACAGCGCCTCTTCTATAATTCACCCCTCCACTTT.

DNA of the CDR3: TGTGCTAGTGGTTTACGGGGAGACACTGAAGCTTTCTTT. Protein sequence: CASGLRGDTEAFF. The rearrangement links TRBV12-5 to TRBJ1-1; D not resolved. Trimming took 3 bases from V and 3 from J, leaving 8 bases between them. Per the germline V gene, CDR1 is LGHNT and CDR2 is FRNRAP. The CDR3 loop spans 13 amino acids.

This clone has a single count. CDR3 residues: CASSLVTPRAEKLFF. The CDR3, as DNA: TGTGCCAGCAGCTTAGTAACCCCCAGGGCGGAAAAACTGTTTTTT. The V gene is TRBV7-2, the J gene TRBJ1-4; D perhaps matches TRBD1 (5 bases). The CDR3 totals 15 residues. Trimming shortened V by 1 base and J by 8 bases, and 14 bases separated the two germline ends. Looked up from germline, CDR1 is SGHTA and CDR2 is FQGNSA.

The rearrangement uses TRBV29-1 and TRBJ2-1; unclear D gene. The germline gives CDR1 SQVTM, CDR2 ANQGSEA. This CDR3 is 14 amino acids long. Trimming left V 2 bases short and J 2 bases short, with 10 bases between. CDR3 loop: CSVERSLTYNEQFF. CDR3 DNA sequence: TGCAGCGTTGAAAGGAGCCTCACCTACAATGAGCAGTTCTTC.

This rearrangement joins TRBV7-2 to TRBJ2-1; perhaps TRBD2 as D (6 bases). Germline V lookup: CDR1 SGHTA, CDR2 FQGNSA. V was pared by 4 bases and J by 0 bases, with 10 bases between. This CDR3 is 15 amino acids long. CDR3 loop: CASSSRLGSYNEQFF. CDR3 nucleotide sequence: TGTGCCAGCAGCTCTCGACTAGGCTCCTACAATGAGCAGTTCTTC. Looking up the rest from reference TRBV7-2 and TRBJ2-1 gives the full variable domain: GAGVSQSPSNKVTEKGKDVELRCDPISGHTALYWYRQSLGQGLEFLIYFQGNSAPDKSGLPSDRFSAERTGGSVSTLTIQRTQQEDSAVYLCASSSRLGSYNEQFFGPGTRLTVL.

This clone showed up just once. The CDR3, as DNA: TGTGCCAGCAGCTTAATGCGGACAGGGGGTGTAAAGACCCAGTACTTC. Its protein product is CASSLMRTGGVKTQYF. J is TRBJ2-5 and V is TRBV7-8; 10 bases map to TRBD1. This CDR3 is 16 amino acids long. Germline CDR1 is SGHVS and CDR2 is FQNEAQ. J was trimmed by 6 bases and V by 2 bases; bases with no gene match: 9.

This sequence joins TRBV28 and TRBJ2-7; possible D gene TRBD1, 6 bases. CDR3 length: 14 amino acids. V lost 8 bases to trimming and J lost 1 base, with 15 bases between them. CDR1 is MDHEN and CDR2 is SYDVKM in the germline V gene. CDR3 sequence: CASGTGTPSYEQYF. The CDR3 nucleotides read TGTGCCAGCGGGACCGGGACACCTTCCTACGAGCAGTACTTC. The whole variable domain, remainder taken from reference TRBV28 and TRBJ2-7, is DVKVTQSSRYLVKRTGEKVFLECVQDMDHENMFWYRQDPGLGLRLIYFSYDVKMKEKGDIPEGYSVSREKKERFSLILESASTNQTSMYLCASGTGTPSYEQYFGPGTRLTVT.

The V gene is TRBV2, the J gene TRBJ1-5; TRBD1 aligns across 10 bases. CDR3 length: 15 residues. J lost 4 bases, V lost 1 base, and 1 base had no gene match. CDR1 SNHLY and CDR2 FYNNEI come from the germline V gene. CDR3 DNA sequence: TGTGCCAGCAGTGAAGGGGACAGGGGAAATCAGCCCCAGCATTTT. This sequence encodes CASSEGDRGNQPQHF.

The CDR3 region is CASSQAFSGNTIYF. The CDR3 DNA reads as TGTGCCAGCAGCCAAGCCTTTTCTGGAAACACCATATATTTT. The rearrangement uses TRBV4-2 and TRBJ1-3; D gene ambiguous. Germline lookup yields CDR1 LGHNA and CDR2 YNFKEQ. Trimming pared 1 base from V and 1 base from J, leaving 5 bases between. This CDR3 has 14 residues.

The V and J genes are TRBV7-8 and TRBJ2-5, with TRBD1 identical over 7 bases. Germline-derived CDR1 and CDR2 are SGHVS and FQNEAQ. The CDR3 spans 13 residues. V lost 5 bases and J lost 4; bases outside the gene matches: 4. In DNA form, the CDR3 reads TGTGCCAGCAGCCCGAGGGGGCGAGAGACCCAGTACTTC. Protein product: CASSPRGRETQYF.

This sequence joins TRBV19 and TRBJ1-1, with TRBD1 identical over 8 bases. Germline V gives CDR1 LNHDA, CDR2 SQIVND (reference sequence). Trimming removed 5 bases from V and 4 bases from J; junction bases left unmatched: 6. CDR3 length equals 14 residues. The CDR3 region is CASSPQGAGTEAFF. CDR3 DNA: TGTGCCAGTAGTCCCCAGGGGGCGGGCACTGAAGCTTTCTTT.

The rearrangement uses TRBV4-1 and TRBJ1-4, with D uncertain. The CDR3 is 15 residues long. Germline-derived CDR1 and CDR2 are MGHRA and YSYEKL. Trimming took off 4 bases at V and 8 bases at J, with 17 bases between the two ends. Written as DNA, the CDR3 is TGCGCCAGCAGCCTCGGGGATGGACCCGGCGAAAAACTGTTTTTT. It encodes CASSLGDGPGEKLFF.

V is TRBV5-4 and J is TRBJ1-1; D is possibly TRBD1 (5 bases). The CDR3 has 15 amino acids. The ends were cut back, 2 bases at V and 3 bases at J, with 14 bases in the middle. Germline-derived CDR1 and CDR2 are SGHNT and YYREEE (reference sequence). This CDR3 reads CASSLGGGRDTEAFF. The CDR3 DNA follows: TGTGCCAGCAGCTTAGGCGGGGGTAGGGACACTGAAGCTTTCTTT.

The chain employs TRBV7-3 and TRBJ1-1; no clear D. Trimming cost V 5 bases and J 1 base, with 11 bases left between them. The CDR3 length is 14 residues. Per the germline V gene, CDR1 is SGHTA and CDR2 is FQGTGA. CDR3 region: CASSALGPNTEAFF. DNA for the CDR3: TGTGCCAGCAGCGCCCTAGGCCCGAACACTGAAGCTTTCTTT.

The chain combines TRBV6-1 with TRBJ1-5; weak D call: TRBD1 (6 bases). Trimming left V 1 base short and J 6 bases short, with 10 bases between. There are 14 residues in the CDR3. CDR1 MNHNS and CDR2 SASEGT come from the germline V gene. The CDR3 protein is CASSEGGLVQPQHF. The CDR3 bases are TGTGCCAGCAGTGAAGGGGGGCTGGTTCAGCCCCAGCATTTT.

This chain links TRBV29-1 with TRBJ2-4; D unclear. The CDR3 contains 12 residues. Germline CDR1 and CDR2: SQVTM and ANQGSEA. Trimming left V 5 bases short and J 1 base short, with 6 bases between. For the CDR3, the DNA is TGCAGCGTTTTTATCGCCAAAAACATTCAGTACTTC. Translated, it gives CSVFIAKNIQYF. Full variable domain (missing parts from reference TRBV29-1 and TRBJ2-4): SAVISQKPSRDICQRGTSLTIQCQVDSQVTMMFWYRQQPGQSLTLIATANQGSEATYESGFVIDKFPISRPNLTFSTLTVSNMSPEDSSIYLCSVFIAKNIQYFGAGTRLSVL.

CDR3 sequence: CASSRSTGQETQYF. The DNA of the CDR3 is TGTGCCAGCAGCCGATCGACAGGGCAAGAGACCCAGTACTTC. The V gene is TRBV5-8, the J gene TRBJ2-5, with TRBD1 identical over 7 bases. Germline loops: CDR1 SGHTS, CDR2 YDEGEE. Trimming removed 4 bases from V and 2 bases from J; junction bases left unmatched: 5. The CDR3 has 14 amino acids. Drawing the rest from reference TRBV5-8 and TRBJ2-5, the complete variable domain is EAGVTQSPTHLIKTRGQQATLRCSPISGHTSVYWYQQALGLGLQFLLWYDEGEERNRGNFPPRFSGRQFPNYSSELNVNALELEDSALYLCASSRSTGQETQYFGPGTRLLVL.

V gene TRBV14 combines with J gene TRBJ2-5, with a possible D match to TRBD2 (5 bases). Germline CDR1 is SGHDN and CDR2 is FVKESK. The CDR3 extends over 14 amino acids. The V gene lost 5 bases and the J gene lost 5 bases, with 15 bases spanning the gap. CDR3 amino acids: CASSRPGLMETQYF. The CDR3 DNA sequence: TGTGCCAGCAGCAGACCCGGACTGATGGAGACCCAGTACTTC.

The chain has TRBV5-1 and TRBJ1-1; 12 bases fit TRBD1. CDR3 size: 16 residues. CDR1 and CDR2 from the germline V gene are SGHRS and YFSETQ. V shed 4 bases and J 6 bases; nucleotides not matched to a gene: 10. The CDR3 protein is CASSPRDRGRSAEAFF. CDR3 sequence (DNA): TGCGCCAGCAGCCCCCGGGACAGGGGGCGATCGGCTGAAGCTTTCTTT.

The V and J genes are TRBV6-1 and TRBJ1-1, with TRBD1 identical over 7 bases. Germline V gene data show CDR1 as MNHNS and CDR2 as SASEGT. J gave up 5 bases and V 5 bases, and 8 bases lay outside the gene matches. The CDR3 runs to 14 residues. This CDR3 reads CASSTQGVGTEAFF. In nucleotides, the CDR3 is TGTGCCAGCAGTACCCAGGGGGTGGGAACTGAAGCTTTCTTT.